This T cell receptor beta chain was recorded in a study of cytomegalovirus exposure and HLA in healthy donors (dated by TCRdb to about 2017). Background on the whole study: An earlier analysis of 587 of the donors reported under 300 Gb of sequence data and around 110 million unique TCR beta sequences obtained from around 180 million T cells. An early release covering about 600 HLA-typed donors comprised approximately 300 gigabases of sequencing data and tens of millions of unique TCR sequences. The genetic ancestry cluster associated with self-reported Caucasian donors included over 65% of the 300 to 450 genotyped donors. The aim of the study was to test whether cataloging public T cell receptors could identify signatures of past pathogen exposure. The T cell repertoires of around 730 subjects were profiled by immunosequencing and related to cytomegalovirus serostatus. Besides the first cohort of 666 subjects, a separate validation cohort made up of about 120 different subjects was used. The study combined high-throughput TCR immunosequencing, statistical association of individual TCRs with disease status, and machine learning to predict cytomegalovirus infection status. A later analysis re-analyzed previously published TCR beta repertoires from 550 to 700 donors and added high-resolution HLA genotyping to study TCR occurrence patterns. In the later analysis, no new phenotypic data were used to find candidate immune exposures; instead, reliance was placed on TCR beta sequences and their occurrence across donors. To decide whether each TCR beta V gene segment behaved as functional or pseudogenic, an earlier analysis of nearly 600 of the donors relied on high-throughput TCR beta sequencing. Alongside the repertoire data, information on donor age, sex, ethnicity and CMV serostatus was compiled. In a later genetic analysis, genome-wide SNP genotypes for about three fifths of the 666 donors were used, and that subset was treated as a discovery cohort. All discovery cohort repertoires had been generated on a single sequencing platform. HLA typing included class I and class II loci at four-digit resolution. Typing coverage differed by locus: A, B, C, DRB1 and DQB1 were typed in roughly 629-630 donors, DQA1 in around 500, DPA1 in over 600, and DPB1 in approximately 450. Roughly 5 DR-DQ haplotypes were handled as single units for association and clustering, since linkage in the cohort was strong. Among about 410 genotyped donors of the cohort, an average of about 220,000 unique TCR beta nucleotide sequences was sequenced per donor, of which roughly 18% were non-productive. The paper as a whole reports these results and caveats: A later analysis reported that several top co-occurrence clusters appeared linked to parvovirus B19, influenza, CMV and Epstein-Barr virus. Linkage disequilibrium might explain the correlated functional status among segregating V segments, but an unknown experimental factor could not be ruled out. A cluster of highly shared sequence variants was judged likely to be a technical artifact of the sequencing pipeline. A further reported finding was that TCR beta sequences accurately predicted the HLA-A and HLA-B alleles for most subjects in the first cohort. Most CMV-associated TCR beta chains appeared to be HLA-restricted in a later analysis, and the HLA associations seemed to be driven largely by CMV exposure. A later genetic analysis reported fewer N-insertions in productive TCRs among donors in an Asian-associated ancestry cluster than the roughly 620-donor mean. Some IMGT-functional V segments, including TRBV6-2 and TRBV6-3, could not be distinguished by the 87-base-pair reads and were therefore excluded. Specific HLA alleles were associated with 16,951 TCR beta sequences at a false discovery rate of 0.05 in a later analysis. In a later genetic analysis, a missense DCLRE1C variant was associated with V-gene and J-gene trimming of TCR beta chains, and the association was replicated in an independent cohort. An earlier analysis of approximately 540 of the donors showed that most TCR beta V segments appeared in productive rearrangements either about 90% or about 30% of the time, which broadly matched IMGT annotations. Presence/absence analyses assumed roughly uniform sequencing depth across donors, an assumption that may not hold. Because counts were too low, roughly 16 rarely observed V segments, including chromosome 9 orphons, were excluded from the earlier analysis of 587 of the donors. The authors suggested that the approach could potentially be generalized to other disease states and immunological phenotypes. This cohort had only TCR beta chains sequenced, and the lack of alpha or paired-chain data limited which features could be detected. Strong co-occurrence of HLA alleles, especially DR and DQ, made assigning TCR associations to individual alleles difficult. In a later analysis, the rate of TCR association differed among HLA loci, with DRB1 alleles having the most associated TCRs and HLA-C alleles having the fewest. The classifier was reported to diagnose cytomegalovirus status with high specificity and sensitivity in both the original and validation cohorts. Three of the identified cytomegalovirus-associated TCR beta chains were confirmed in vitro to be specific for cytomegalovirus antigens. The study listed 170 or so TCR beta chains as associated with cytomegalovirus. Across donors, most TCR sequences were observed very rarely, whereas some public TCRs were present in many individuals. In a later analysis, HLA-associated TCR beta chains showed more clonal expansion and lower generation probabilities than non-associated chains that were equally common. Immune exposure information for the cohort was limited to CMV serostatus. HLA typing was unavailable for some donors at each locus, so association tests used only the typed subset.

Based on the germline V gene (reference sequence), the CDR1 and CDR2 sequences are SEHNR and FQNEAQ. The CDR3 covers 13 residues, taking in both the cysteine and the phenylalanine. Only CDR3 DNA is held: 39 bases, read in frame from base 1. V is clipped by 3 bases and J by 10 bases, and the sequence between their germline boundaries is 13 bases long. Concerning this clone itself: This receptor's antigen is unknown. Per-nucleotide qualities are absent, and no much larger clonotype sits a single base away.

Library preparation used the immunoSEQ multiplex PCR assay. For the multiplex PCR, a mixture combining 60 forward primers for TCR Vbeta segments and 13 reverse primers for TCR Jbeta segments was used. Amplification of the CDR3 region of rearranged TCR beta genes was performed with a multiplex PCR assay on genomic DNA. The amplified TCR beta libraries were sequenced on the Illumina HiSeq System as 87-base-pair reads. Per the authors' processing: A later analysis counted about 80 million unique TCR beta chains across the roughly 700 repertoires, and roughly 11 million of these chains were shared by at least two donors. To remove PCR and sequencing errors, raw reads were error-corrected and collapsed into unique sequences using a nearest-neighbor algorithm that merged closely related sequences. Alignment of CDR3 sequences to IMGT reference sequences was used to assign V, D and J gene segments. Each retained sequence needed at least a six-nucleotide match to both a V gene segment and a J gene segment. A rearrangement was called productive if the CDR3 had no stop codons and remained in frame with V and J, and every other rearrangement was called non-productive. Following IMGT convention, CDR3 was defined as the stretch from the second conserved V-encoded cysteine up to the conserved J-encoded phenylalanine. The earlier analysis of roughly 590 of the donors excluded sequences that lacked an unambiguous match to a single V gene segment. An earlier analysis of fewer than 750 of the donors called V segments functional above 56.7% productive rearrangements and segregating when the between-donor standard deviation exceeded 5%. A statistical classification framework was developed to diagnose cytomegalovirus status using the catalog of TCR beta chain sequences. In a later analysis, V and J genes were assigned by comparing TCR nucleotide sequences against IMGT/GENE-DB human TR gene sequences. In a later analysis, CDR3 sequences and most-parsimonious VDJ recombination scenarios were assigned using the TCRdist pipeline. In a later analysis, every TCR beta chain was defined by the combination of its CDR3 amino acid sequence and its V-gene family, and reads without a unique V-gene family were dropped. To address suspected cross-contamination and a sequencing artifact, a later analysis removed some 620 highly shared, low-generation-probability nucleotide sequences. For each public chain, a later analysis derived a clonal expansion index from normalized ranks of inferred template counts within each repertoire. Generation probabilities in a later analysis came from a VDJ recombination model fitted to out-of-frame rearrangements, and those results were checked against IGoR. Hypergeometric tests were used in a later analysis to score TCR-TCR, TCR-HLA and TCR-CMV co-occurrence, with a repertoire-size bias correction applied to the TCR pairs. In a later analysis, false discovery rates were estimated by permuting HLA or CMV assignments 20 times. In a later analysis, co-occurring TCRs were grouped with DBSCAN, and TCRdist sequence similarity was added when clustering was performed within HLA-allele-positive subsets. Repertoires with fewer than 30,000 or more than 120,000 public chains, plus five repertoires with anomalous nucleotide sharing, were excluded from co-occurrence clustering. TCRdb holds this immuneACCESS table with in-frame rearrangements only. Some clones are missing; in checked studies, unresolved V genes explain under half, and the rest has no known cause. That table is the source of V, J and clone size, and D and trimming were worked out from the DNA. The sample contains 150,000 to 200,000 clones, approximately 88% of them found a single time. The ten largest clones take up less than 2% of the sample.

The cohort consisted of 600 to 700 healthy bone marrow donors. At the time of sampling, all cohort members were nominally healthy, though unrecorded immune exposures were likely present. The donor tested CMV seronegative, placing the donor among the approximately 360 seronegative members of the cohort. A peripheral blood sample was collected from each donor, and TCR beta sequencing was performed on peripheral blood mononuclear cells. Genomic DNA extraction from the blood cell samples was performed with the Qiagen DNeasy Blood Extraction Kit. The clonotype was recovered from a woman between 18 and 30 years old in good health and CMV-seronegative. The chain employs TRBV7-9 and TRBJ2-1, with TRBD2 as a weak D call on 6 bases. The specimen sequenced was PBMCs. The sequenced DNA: TGTGCCAGCAGCTTTGCCGGGGGTGAAGAGCAGTTCTTC. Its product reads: CASSFAGGEEQFF.